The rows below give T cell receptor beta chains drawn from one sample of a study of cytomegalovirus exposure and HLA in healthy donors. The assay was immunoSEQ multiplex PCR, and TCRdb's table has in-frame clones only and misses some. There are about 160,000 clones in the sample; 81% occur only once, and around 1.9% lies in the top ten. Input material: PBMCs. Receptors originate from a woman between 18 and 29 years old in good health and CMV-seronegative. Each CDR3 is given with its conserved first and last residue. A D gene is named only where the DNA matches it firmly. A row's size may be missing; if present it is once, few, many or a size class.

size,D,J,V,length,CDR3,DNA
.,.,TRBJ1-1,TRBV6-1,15,CASSVGARGRTEAFF,TGTGCCAGCAGTGTTGGGGCCAGGGGTCGGACTGAAGCTTTCTTT
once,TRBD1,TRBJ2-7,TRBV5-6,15,CASRYTGGASYEQYF,TGTGCCAGCAGGTACACAGGGGGCGCGTCCTACGAGCAGTACTTC
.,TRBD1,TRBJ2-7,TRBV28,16,CASSFQDRPSSYEQYF,TGTGCCAGCAGTTTCCAGGACAGGCCGAGCTCCTACGAGCAGTACTTC
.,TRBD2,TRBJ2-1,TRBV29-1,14,CSIERGKVNNEQFF,TGCAGCATCGAGCGGGGGAAAGTAAACAATGAGCAGTTCTTC
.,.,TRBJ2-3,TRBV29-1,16,CSVLGTLAHPTDTQYF,TGCAGCGTTCTCGGAACACTAGCTCATCCCACAGATACGCAGTATTTT
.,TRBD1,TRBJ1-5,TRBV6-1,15,CASNAPGQLNQPQHF,TGTGCCAGCAACGCTCCGGGACAGTTAAATCAGCCCCAGCATTTT
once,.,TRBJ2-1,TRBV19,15,CASSMTGGHYNEQFF,TGTGCCAGTAGTATGACGGGGGGCCACTACAATGAGCAGTTCTTC
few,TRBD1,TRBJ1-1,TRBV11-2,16,CASSPDRGRGNTEAFF,TGTGCCAGCAGCCCAGACAGGGGGCGGGGAAACACTGAAGCTTTCTTT
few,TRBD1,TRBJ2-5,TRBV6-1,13,CATRTGHVETQYF,TGTGCCACCCGGACAGGGCATGTCGAGACCCAGTACTTC
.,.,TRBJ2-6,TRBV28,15,CASTSPGAGANVLTF,TGTGCCAGCACCTCTCCCGGGGCTGGGGCCAACGTCCTGACTTTC
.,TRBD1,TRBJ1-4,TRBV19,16,CASRGTVRATNEKLFF,TGTGCCAGTAGAGGGACAGTTCGGGCAACTAATGAAAAACTGTTTTTT
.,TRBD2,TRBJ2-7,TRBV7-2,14,CASSIAGGRVEQYF,TGTGCCAGCAGCATAGCGGGGGGGAGAGTCGAGCAGTACTTC
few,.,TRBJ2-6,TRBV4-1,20,CASSQDLYTAGVPGANVLTF,TGCGCCAGCAGCCAAGATCTTTATACGGCAGGGGTTCCTGGGGCCAACGTCCTGACTTTC
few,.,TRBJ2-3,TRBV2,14,CASSKTGPVDTQYF,TGTGCCAGCAGTAAGACAGGACCCGTGGATACGCAGTATTTT
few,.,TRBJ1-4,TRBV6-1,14,CASRKAGVNEKLFF,TGTGCCAGCAGGAAGGCAGGGGTAAACGAAAAACTGTTTTTT
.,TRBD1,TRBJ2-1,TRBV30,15,CAWSAWDSVYNEQFF,TGTGCCTGGAGTGCCTGGGACAGCGTCTACAATGAGCAGTTCTTC
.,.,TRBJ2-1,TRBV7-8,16,CATSSSGVDSYNEQFF,TGTGCCACCTCGAGTAGCGGCGTGGACTCCTACAATGAGCAGTTCTTC
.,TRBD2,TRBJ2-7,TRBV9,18,CASSGGASGSTTTYEQYF,TGTGCCAGCAGCGGCGGGGCTAGCGGGTCAACAACCACCTACGAGCAGTACTTC
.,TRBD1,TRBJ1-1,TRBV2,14,CASRSEQGVTEAFF,TGTGCCAGCAGGAGCGAACAGGGGGTCACTGAAGCTTTCTTT
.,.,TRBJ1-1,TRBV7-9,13,CASSPQDFTEAFF,TGTGCCAGCAGCCCCCAGGATTTCACTGAAGCTTTCTTT
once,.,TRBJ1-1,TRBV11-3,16,CASSLPGGERNTEAFF,TGTGCCAGCAGCTTACCCGGGGGGGAGCGGAACACTGAAGCTTTCTTT
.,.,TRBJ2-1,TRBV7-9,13,CASSPMNVAEQFF,TGTGCCAGCAGTCCGATGAATGTGGCCGAGCAGTTCTTC
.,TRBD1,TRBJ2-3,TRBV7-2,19,CASSFRQLPGQGGGGTQYF,TGTGCCAGCAGCTTCAGACAGCTCCCGGGACAGGGAGGGGGAGGTACGCAGTATTTT
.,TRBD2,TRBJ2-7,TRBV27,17,CASSPPTGLMRIYEQYF,TGTGCCAGCAGTCCTCCTACGGGACTAATGAGAATTTACGAGCAGTACTTC
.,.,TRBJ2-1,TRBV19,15,CASVGRLEKYNEQFF,TGTGCCAGTGTGGGTAGACTAGAAAAATACAATGAGCAGTTCTTC
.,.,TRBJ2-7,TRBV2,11,CATSGAYEQYF,TGTGCCACCAGCGGAGCCTACGAGCAGTACTTC
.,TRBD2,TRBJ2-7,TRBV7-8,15,CASSLGAGGGYEQYF,TGTGCCAGCAGCTTAGGGGCTGGGGGGGGATACGAGCAGTACTTC
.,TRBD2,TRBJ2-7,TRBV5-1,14,CASSSGTSAYEQYF,TGCGCCAGCAGCTCGGGGACTAGCGCCTACGAGCAGTACTTC
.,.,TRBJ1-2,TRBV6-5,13,CASSYDRNYGYTF,TGTGCCAGCAGTTACGACAGAAACTATGGCTACACCTTC
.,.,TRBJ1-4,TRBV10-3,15,CAISESSPFNEKLFF,TGTGCCATCAGTGAGTCAAGCCCCTTTAATGAAAAACTGTTTTTT
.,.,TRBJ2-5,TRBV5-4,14,CASSIQGSQETQYF,TGTGCCAGCAGCATACAGGGATCCCAAGAGACCCAGTACTTC
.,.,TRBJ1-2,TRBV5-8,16,CASSLDGGWPPYGYTF,TGTGCCAGCAGCTTGGATGGGGGGTGGCCCCCCTATGGCTACACCTTC
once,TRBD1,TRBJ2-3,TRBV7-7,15,CASSLETGVTDTQYF,TGTGCTAGCAGCTTAGAGACAGGGGTGACAGATACGCAGTATTTT
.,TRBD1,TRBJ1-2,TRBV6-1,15,CASKIGTGDSYGYTF,TGTGCCAGCAAGATAGGGACAGGTGACTCCTATGGCTACACCTTC
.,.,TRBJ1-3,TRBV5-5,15,CASSLGRHSGNTIYF,TGTGCCAGCAGCTTGGGCAGGCACTCTGGAAACACCATATATTTT
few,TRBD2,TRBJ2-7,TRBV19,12,CASSISGNEQYF,TGTGCCAGTAGCATTAGCGGGAACGAGCAGTACTTC
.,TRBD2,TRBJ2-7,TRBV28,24,CASSLFAPINPTLVVLAGVGEQYF,TGTGCCAGCAGTTTATTCGCCCCAATCAACCCCACGCTGGTGGTACTAGCGGGAGTTGGCGAGCAGTACTTC
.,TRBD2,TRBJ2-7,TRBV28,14,CASSETSGSYEQYF,TGTGCCAGCAGCGAGACTAGCGGGAGCTACGAGCAGTACTTC
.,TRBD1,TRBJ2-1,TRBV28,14,CASSLGQGADEQFF,TGTGCCAGCAGTTTAGGGCAGGGGGCTGATGAGCAGTTCTTC
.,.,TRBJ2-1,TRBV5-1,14,CASRGQISYNEQFF,TGCGCCAGCAGAGGACAGATCTCCTACAATGAGCAGTTCTTC
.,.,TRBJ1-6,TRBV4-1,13,CASSQVVSSPLHF,TGCGCCAGCAGCCAAGTTGTCAGTTCACCCCTCCACTTT
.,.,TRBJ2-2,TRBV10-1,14,CASSEARVDGELFF,TGCGCCAGCAGTGAGGCCAGGGTGGACGGGGAGCTGTTTTTT
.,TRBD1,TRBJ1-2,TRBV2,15,CASRIQGAKFPGYTF,TGTGCCAGCAGGATCCAGGGGGCGAAATTTCCTGGCTACACCTTC
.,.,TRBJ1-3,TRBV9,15,CASSPRWEAGNTIYF,TGTGCCAGCAGCCCTAGGTGGGAAGCGGGGAACACCATATATTTT
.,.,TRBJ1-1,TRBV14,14,CASSLGRYDTEAFF,TGTGCCAGCAGCCTCGGCAGGTACGACACTGAAGCTTTCTTT
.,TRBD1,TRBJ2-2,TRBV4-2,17,CASSRPGQGAGTGELFF,TGTGCCAGCAGCCGCCCCGGACAGGGGGCGGGCACCGGGGAGCTGTTTTTT
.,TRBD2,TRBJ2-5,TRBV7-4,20,CASSLKGGLAGGRIQETQYF,TGTGCCAGCAGCTTAAAGGGGGGACTAGCGGGGGGACGAATCCAAGAGACCCAGTACTTC
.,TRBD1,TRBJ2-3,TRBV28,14,CASSSGQGIDTQYF,TGTGCCAGCAGCTCGGGACAGGGAATAGATACGCAGTATTTT
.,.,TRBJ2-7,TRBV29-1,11,CSTSRGGEQYF,TGCAGCACATCGAGGGGGGGCGAGCAGTACTTC
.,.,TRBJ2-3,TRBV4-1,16,CASSRRVPQGTDTQYF,TGCGCCAGCAGCCGAAGAGTACCGCAGGGCACAGATACGCAGTATTTT
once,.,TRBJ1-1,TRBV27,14,CASSASPGNTEAFF,TGTGCCAGCAGTGCTTCGCCAGGGAACACTGAAGCTTTCTTT
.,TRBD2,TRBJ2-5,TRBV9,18,CVSSVGGTSGSLQETQYF,TGTGTCAGCAGCGTAGGAGGGACTAGCGGGAGCCTCCAAGAGACCCAGTACTTC
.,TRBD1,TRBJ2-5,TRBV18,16,CASSPQVGTGVETQYF,TGTGCCAGCTCACCACAGGTCGGGACAGGGGTAGAGACCCAGTACTTC
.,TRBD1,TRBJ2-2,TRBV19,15,CASSPITGETGELFF,TGTGCCAGTAGTCCTATAACAGGGGAAACCGGGGAGCTGTTTTTT
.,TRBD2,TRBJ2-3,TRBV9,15,CASSGLAGNTDTQYF,TGTGCCAGCAGTGGACTAGCGGGAAACACAGATACGCAGTATTTT
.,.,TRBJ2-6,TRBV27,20,CASSSPPTGLPFSGANVLTF,TGTGCCAGCAGTTCTCCACCCACAGGGCTCCCGTTCTCTGGGGCCAACGTCCTGACTTTC